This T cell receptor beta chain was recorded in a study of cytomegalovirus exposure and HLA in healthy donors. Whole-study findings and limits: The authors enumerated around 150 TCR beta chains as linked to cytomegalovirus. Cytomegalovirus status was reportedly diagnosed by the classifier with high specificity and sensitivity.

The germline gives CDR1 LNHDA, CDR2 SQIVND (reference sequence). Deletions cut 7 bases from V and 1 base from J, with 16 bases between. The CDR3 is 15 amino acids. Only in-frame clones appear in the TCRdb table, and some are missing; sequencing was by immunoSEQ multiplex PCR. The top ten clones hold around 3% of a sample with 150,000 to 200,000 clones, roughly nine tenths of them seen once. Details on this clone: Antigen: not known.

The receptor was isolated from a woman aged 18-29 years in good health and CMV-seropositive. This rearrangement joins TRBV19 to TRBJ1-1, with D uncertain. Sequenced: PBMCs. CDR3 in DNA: TGTGCCAGTATTGAATACGGGGTAGGGAACACTGAAGCTTTCTTT. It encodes CASIEYGVGNTEAFF.